This TCR beta chain is drawn from a study of blood T cell repertoires in COVID-19. Study in general: In each case, the material was cDNA or gDNA derived from T cells, B-cell-depleted T cells, or PBMCs.

This clone was found many times. Germline V lookup: CDR1 MGHDK, CDR2 SYGVNS. Trimming left V 10 bases short and J 10 bases short, with 20 bases between. This CDR3 contains 14 residues. Sequenced by immunoSEQ multiplex PCR; TCRdb stores in-frame clones only, minus some. This table holds 270,000 or so clones, less than 90% found once. Sequences were obtained from peripheral blood. V gene TRBV25-1 combines with J gene TRBJ1-6, with D unclear. This TCR derives from a human donor in a cohort sampled during active COVID-19. In DNA form, the CDR3 reads TGTGCCAACCCGATTGGGGTCCCGGGATCACCCCTCCACTTT. It is translated as CANPIGVPGSPLHF.